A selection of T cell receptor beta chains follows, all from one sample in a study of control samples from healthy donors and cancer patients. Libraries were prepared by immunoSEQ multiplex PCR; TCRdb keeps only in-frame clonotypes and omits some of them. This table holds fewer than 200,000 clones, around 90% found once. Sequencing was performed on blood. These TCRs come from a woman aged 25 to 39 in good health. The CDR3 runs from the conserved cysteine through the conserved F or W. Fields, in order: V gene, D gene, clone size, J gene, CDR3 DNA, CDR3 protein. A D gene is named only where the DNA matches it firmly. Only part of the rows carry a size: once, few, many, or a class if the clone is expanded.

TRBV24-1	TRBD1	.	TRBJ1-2	TGTGCCACCAGTGATTCCCGGGGCAGGGGGCCCCATAACTATGGCTACACCTTC	CATSDSRGRGPHNYGYTF
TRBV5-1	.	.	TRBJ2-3	TGCGCCAGCAGCTTGGGGGCCCCCACAGATACGCAGTATTTT	CASSLGAPTDTQYF
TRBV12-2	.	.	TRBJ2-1	TGTGCAAGTCGCTTCGTAGGAGGGCCTTCAGACAATGAGCAGTTCTTC	CASRFVGGPSDNEQFF
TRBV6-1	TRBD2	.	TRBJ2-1	TGTGCCAGCAGTGAACTCGGTAGCGGGGGGAGGAATGAGCAGTTCTTC	CASSELGSGGRNEQFF
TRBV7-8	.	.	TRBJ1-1	TGTGCCAGCACCAAGGGCCTCACGACGACTGAAGCTTTCTTT	CASTKGLTTTEAFF
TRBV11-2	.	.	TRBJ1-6	TGTGCCAGCAGCCCGAATACGGGACAAGGGAATTCACCCCTCCACTTT	CASSPNTGQGNSPLHF
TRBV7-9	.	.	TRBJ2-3	TGTGCCAGCAGCTTCGTCGGTCTTTTCCCCCAGTATTTT	CASSFVGLFPQYF
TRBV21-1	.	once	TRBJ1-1	TGTGCCAGCAGCAAATTCTGGGGCCGAAGTCTTGCGGGAAATGAAGCTTTCTTT	CASSKFWGRSLAGNEAFF
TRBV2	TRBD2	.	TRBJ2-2	TGTGCCAGCAGTGAAGAGAGCGGGAAAGGTACCGGGGAGCTGTTTTTT	CASSEESGKGTGELFF
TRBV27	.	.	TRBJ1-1	TGTGCCAGCAGTTTAAGGGGTATGAACACTGAAGCTTTCTTT	CASSLRGMNTEAFF
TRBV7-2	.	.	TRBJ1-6	TGTGCCAGCAGCCTGACCAATTCACCCCTCCACTTT	CASSLTNSPLHF
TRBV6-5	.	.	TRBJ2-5	TGTGCCAGCAGTCTTACCCATTGGGGCGAGACCCAGTACTTC	CASSLTHWGETQYF
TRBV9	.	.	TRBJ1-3	TGTGCCAGCAGCGTAGTTGGAAACACCATATATTTT	CASSVVGNTIYF
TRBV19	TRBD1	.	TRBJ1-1	TGTGCCTGCAAACACTCCGGGACAGGGTTAAGTGAAGCTTTCTTT	CACKHSGTGLSEAFF
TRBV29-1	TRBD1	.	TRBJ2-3	TGCAGCGTTGCCCGGGACAGAGGCACAGATACGCAGTATTTT	CSVARDRGTDTQYF
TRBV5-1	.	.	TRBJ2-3	TGCGCCAGCAGCTTGCTCGGAGTACCCACAGATACGCAGTATTTT	CASSLLGVPTDTQYF
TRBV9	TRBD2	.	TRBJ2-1	TGTGCCAGCAGCCCTGACTTGGGGACTAGTTATAATCATGAGCAGTTCTTC	CASSPDLGTSYNHEQFF
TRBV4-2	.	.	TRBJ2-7	TGTGCCAGCAGCCTCGTTATGGAGAGAACCTACGAGCAGTACTTC	CASSLVMERTYEQYF
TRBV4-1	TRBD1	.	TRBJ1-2	TGCGCCAGCAGCCAAACCCAGGACAGGGGACGGAGGGGCTACACCTTC	CASSQTQDRGRRGYTF
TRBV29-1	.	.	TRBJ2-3	TGCAGCGCGGCCGGGAGTCAGGTTGCAGATACGCAGTATTTT	CSAAGSQVADTQYF
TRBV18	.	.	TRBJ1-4	TGTGCCAGCTCACTCACATCAGTGGCAACTAATGAAAAACTGTTTTTT	CASSLTSVATNEKLFF
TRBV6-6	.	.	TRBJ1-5	TGTGCCAGCAGTTACTCAGGCAGGCCAAATCAGCCCCAGCATTTT	CASSYSGRPNQPQHF
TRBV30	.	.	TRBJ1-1	TGTGCCTGGAAATATATCGGGGACGAGAACACTGAAGCTTTCTTT	CAWKYIGDENTEAFF
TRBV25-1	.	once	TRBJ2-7	TGTGCCAGCAGCAGGGCTCTCTACGAGCAGTACTTC	CASSRALYEQYF
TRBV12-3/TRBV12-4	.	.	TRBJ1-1	TGTGCCAGCAGTTTGGGACCCGAAGCTTTCTTT	CASSLGPEAFF
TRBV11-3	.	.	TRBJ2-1	TGTGCCAGCAGGACCTTCGAGGTGAGGAGGTCCTACAATGAGCAGTTCTTC	CASRTFEVRRSYNEQFF
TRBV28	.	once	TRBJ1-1	TGTGCCAGCAGTTTATGGGGCAACACTGAAGCTTTCTTT	CASSLWGNTEAFF
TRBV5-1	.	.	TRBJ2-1	TGCGCCAGCAGCTTGCTTCTGGGAGATTACAATGAGCAGTTCTTC	CASSLLLGDYNEQFF
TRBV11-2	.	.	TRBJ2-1	TGTGCCAGCAGCTTATCGCGGGGCAGCTCCTACAATGAGCAGTTCTTC	CASSLSRGSSYNEQFF
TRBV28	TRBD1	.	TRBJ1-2	TGTGCCAGCAGCTGGGGGGACAGGGCTGGTGGCTACACCTTC	CASSWGDRAGGYTF
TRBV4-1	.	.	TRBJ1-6	TGCGCCAGCAGCCAACCCCAGGGAAATTCACCCCTCCACTTT	CASSQPQGNSPLHF
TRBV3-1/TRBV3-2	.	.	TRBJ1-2	TGTGCCAGCAGCCAAGATAAGTTAGGGGATGGCTACACCTTC	CASSQDKLGDGYTF
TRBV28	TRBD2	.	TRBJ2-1	TGTGCCAGCAGTCGGGACCGCTACACTAGCGGCCACTCCTACAATGAGCAGTTCTTC	CASSRDRYTSGHSYNEQFF
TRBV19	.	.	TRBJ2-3	TGTGCCAGTACCGGGGACACAGATACGCAGTATTTT	CASTGDTDTQYF
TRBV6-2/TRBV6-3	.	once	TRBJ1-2	TGTGCCAGCAGCCGACCCCAGGGGTTAAGGACACCTACTGCAGCTTACTATGGCTACACCTTC	CASSRPQGLRTPTAAYYGYTF
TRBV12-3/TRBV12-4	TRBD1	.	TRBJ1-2	TGTGCCAGCAGTCTGGACAGGATGTATGGCTACACCTTC	CASSLDRMYGYTF
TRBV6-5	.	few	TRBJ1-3	TGTGCCAGCAGGATGTGGACAACGGGAGGAAACACCATATATTTT	CASRMWTTGGNTIYF
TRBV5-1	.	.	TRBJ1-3	TGCGCCAGCAGCTTGGAAGGGGTGAGCTCTGGAAACACCATATATTTT	CASSLEGVSSGNTIYF
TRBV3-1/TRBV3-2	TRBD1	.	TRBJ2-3	TGTGCCAGCAGCCAAGGGACCACCCGGGAAGGACAGGGGGTTCTAGATACGCAGTATTTT	CASSQGTTREGQGVLDTQYF
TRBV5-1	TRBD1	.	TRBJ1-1	TGCGCCAGCAGCTCAGGGGGGGGCCCTTTGGGCACTGAAGCTTTCTTT	CASSSGGGPLGTEAFF
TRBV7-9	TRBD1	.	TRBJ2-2	TGTGCCAGCAGCGTTCGACAGGGGGACACCGGGGAGCTGTTTTTT	CASSVRQGDTGELFF
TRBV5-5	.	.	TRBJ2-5	TGTGCCAGCAGCTACGGCACTACAGGGAAAGAGACCCAGTACTTC	CASSYGTTGKETQYF
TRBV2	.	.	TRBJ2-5	TGTGCCAGCACGGCTTACCAAGAGACCCAGTACTTC	CASTAYQETQYF
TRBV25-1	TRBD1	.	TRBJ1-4	TGTGCCAGCACGCAGGGGGCTGATGAAAAACTGTTTTTT	CASTQGADEKLFF
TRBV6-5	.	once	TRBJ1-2	TGTGCCAGCACCCCGGGCGTGGGGGGGAACTATGGCTACACCTTC	CASTPGVGGNYGYTF
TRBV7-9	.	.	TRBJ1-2	TGTGCCAGCAACCCCGGAGCTCACTATGGCTACACCTTC	CASNPGAHYGYTF
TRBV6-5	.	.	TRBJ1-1	TGTGCCAGCAGGTCAGCGAACACTGAAGCTTTCTTT	CASRSANTEAFF
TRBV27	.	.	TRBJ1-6	TGTGCCAGCAGTTCTCTGGAGGGGAGGAGGGGATCACCCCTCCACTTT	CASSSLEGRRGSPLHF
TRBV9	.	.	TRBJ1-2	TGTGCCAGCAGCCGCGTCAGGGGTAACTATGGCTACACCTTC	CASSRVRGNYGYTF
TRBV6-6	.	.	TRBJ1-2	TGTGCCAGCAGCCCAGGGTCCTCACGCATTAACTATGGCTACACCTTC	CASSPGSSRINYGYTF
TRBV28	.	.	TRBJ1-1	TGTGCCAGCAGTCCCCCCGTGCAGAACACTGAAGCTTTCTTT	CASSPPVQNTEAFF
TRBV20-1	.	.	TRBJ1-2	TGCAGTGCTCGTTTTGACAGGCCCCAATCCTTC	CSARFDRPQSF